A selection of T cell receptor beta chains follows, all from one sample in a study of shared clonotypes between healthy human individuals. Data came from immunoSEQ multiplex PCR; TCRdb stores just in-frame clones and leaves some out. This table has about 450,000 clones, 70% to 85% appearing once. The material sequenced was PBMCs. These receptors all come from a woman aged 40 to 50 in good health. Some clones in this sample may be carry-over from other donors' samples. The CDR3 runs from the conserved cysteine through the conserved F or W. The D gene is left open where the match is weak. Size is omitted from some rows. Given values are once, few, many or a class for expanded clones.

D gene,J gene,V gene,clone size,CDR3 DNA,CDR3 protein
-,TRBJ1-2,TRBV30,-,TGTGCCTGGAGTGCTCGGGGAGGCTACACCTTC,CAWSARGGYTF
-,TRBJ2-1,TRBV7-2,-,TGTGCCAGCAGCTTAGAGACCAGTTACAATGAGCAGTTCTTC,CASSLETSYNEQFF
TRBD2,TRBJ2-5,TRBV7-2,-,TGTGCCAGCAGCTTAGTAGTAGCGGGAGGGACCCAGTACTTC,CASSLVVAGGTQYF
-,TRBJ2-1,TRBV6-6,-,TGTGCCAGCAGTTTCGGGAATGAGCAGTTCTTC,CASSFGNEQFF
-,TRBJ2-7,TRBV5-1,many,TGCGCCAGCAGCACCGTAGGAGCGGACGGAACCTACGAGCAGTACTTC,CASSTVGADGTYEQYF
-,TRBJ2-5,TRBV25-1,-,TGTGCCAGCAGTGAATATGGGCCCGGAACCCAGTACTTC,CASSEYGPGTQYF
-,TRBJ1-4,TRBV27,-,TGTGCCAGCAGTTTAGGGGGGGGTAGTGAAAAACTGTTTTTT,CASSLGGGSEKLFF
-,TRBJ2-5,TRBV18,-,TGTGCCAGCTCCCTCCTAGGGGGGAGTCCGTCAGAGACCCAGTACTTC,CASSLLGGSPSETQYF
TRBD2,TRBJ2-1,TRBV7-2,once,TGTGCCAGCAGCATTAGCGGGAGGGTAAGCTCCTACAATGAGCAGTTCTTC,CASSISGRVSSYNEQFF
-,TRBJ2-7,TRBV7-2,-,TGTGCCAGCAGCTTAGACCTAGCTACCTACGAGCAGTACTTC,CASSLDLATYEQYF
-,TRBJ1-1,TRBV27,-,TGTGCCAGCAGCCACGGATTACCTATGAACACTGAAGCTTTCTTT,CASSHGLPMNTEAFF
-,TRBJ2-7,TRBV7-9,once,TGTGCCAGCAGCTTCACCTACGAGCAGTACTTC,CASSFTYEQYF
TRBD2,TRBJ2-2,TRBV6-5,-,TGTGCCAGCACCCCCCACCTAGCGGGAGCCGGGGAGCTGTTTTTT,CASTPHLAGAGELFF
-,TRBJ1-1,TRBV11-3,-,TGTGCCAGCAGCTTTTCTGGGGGCTCTGAAGCTTTCTTT,CASSFSGGSEAFF
-,TRBJ1-2,TRBV28,many,TGTGCCAGCAAGTTTTCCCTCCAAGGGGGCTACACCTTC,CASKFSLQGGYTF
-,TRBJ2-1,TRBV18,-,TGTGCCAGCTCACAGGACCGTTTGCATGAGCAGTTCTTC,CASSQDRLHEQFF
TRBD1,TRBJ2-4,TRBV5-4,-,TGTGCCAGCAGCTCAACGGGACAGGGGTCCATTCAGTACTTC,CASSSTGQGSIQYF